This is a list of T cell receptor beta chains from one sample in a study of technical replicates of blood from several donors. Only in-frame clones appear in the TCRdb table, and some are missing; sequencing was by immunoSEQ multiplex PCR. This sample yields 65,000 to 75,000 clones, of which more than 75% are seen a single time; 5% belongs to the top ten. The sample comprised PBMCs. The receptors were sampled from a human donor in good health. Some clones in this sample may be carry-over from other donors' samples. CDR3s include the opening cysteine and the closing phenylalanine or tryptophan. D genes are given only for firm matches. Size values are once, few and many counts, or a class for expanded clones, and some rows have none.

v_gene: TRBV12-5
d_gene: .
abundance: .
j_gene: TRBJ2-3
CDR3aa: CASGLPGTDTQYF
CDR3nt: TGTGCTAGTGGTTTGCCGGGAACAGATACGCAGTATTTT

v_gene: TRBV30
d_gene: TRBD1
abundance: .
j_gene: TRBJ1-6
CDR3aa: CAKGASYNSPLHF
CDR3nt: TGTGCAAAGGGGGCCTCCTATAATTCACCCCTCCACTTT

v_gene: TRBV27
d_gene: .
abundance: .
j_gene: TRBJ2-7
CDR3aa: CASSPSGYEQYF
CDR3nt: TGTGCCAGCAGTCCCTCGGGTTACGAGCAGTACTTC

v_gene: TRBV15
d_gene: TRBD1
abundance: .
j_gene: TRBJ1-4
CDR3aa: CATSRLTGLEKLFF
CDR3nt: TGTGCCACCAGCAGGTTGACAGGGCTCGAAAAACTGTTTTTT

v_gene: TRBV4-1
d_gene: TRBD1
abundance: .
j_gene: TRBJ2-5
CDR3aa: CASSQVATGEETQYF
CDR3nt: TGCGCCAGCAGCCAAGTGGCCACAGGGGAAGAGACCCAGTACTTC

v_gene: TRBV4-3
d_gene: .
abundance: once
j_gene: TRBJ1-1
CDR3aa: CASSQRTGKGRGRKTEAFF
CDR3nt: TGCGCCAGCAGCCAACGAACAGGGAAGGGCAGGGGTCGTAAAACTGAAGCTTTCTTT

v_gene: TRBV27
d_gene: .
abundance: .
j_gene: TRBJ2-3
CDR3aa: CASSMDTDTDTQYF
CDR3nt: TGTGCCAGCAGTATGGACACAGACACAGATACGCAGTATTTT

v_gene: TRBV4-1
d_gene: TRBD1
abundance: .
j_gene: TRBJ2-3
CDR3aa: CASSQADRAGTQYF
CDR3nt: TGCGCCAGCAGCCAAGCTGACAGGGCTGGTACGCAGTATTTT

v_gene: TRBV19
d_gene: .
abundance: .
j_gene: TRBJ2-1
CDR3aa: CASSIGGLSYNEQFF
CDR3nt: TGTGCCAGTAGTATAGGGGGCCTCTCCTACAATGAGCAGTTCTTC

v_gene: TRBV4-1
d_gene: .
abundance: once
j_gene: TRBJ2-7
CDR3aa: CASSQDGNTGIPGREQYF
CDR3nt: TGCGCCAGCAGCCAAGATGGGAATACGGGAATCCCCGGGCGGGAGCAGTACTTC

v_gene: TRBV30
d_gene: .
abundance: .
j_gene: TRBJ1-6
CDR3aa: CAWSDDKGGIYNSPLHF
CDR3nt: TGTGCCTGGAGTGATGACAAAGGTGGTATTTATAATTCACCCCTCCACTTT

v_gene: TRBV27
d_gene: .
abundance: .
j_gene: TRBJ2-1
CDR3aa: CASTTGTYNEQFF
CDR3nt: TGTGCCAGCACCACGGGTACCTACAATGAGCAGTTCTTC

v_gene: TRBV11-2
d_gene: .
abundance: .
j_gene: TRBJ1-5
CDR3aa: CASSSQGGDGQPQHF
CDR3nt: TGTGCCAGCAGCTCTCAGGGAGGGGACGGTCAGCCCCAGCATTTT

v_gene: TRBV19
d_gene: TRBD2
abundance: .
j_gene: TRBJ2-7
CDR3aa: CASSMGTSGAAEQYF
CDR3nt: TGTGCCAGTAGTATGGGAACTAGCGGGGCCGCCGAGCAGTACTTC

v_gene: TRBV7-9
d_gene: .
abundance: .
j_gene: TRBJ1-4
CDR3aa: CASSFLTAEKLFF
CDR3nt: TGTGCCAGCAGCTTTCTTACAGCCGAAAAACTGTTTTTT

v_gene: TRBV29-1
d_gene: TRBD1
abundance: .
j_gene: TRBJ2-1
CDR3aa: CSVGGQAEQFF
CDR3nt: TGCAGCGTCGGAGGACAGGCCGAGCAGTTCTTC

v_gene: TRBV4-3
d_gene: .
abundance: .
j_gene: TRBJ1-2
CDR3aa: CASSQDHGHAYYGYTF
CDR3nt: TGCGCCAGCAGCCAAGACCACGGACATGCCTATTATGGCTACACCTTC

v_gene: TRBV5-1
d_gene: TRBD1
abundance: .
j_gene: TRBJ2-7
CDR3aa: CASSPRQGSEVWYF
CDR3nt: TGCGCCAGCAGCCCCCGACAGGGCTCTGAAGTTTGGTACTTC

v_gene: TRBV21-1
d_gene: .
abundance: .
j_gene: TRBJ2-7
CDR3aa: CASSKVRSGGNPNVLYEQYF
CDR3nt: TGTGCCAGCAGCAAAGTGAGGAGCGGGGGGAATCCCAACGTCCTGTACGAGCAGTACTTC

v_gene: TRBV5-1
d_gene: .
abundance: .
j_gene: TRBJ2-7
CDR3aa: CASSFENSLEQYF
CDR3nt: TGCGCCAGCAGCTTTGAGAACTCCCTCGAGCAGTACTTC

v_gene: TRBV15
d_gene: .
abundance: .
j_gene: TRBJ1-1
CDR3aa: CATSRVGGSTEAFF
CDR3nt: TGTGCCACCAGCAGAGTCGGGGGATCCACTGAAGCTTTCTTT

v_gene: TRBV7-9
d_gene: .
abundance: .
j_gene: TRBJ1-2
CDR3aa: CASSLAAGSGYTF
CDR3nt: TGTGCCAGCAGCTTAGCAGCAGGGTCGGGCTACACCTTC

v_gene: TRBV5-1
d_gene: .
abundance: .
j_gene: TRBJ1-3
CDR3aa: CASSRTGGFGNTIYF
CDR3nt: TGCGCCAGCAGCCGGACTGGGGGGTTTGGAAACACCATATATTTT

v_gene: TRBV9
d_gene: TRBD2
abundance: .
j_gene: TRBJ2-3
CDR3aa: CASSVGLAETDTQYF
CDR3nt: TGTGCCAGCAGCGTCGGGCTAGCGGAGACAGATACGCAGTATTTT